This TCR beta chain was obtained from a study of blood T cell repertoires in COVID-19. In the study overall: COVID-19 samples, acute and convalescent, were from the United States, Italy and Spain. T cells, B-cell-depleted T cells, or PBMCs provided the cDNA or gDNA that served as material.

How the authors handled the data: Amplification with reference gene primers provided the estimates of nucleated cell counts. The assay was immunoSEQ multiplex PCR, and TCRdb's table has in-frame clones only and misses some. V, J and clone size are taken as reported in that table, and D and trimming were inferred from the DNA itself. The data show about 190,000 clones, roughly nine tenths seen once. The source of this sequence is a man aged 30-40 years with acute or convalescent COVID-19. The source material was peripheral blood.

The CDR3 DNA is TGTGCCAGCAGTTTAGGCAGGGGGCTTAGCGAGCAGTACTTC. Protein sequence: CASSLGRGLSEQYF. V usage is TRBV27 and J usage is TRBJ2-7, with TRBD1 matching 8 bases. The V gene's germline CDR1 is MNHEY and CDR2 SMNVEV (reference sequence). The CDR3 is 14 residues long. V was clipped by 2 bases and J by 6 bases; unmatched bases: 6.